This T cell receptor beta chain was recovered during a study of cytomegalovirus exposure and HLA in healthy donors. Turning to this clone: Distinct nucleotide sequences in the sample also encode this CDR3.

Germline V lookup: CDR1 SGHRS, CDR2 YFSETQ. The CDR3 has 12 amino acids. Trimming took 0 bases from V and 7 from J, leaving 8 bases between them. The assay was immunoSEQ multiplex PCR, and TCRdb's table has in-frame clones only and misses some. The sample shows more than 150,000 clones, 80% to 85% of them seen only once. Sample: PBMCs. The clonotype was recovered from a young woman in good health and CMV-seropositive. The rearrangement uses TRBV5-1 and TRBJ2-7; TRBD1 might be the D (5 bases). CDR3 DNA sequence: TGCGCCAGCAGCTTGGAGGGGTTGGAGCAGTACTTC. Its protein product is CASSLEGLEQYF.